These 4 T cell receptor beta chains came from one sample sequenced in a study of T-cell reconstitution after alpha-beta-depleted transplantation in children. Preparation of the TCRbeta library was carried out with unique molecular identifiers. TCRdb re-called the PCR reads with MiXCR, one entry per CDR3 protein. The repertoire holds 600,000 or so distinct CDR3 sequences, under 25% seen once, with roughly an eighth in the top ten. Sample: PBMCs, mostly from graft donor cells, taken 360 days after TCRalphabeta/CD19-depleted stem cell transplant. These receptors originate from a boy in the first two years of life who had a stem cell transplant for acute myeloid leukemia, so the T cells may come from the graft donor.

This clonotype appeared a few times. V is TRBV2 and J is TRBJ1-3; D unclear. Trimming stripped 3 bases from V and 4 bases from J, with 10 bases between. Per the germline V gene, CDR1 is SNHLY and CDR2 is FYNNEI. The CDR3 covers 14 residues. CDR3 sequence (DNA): TGTGCCAGCAGTGAGGGTGTCTCGGGAAACACCATATATTTT. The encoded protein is CASSEGVSGNTIYF. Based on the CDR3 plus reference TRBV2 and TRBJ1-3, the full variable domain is EPEVTQTPSHQVTQMGQEVILRCVPISNHLYFYWYRQILGQKVEFLVSFYNNEISEKSEIFDDQFSVERPDGSNFTLKIRSTKLEDSAMYFCASSEGVSGNTIYFGEGSWLTVV.

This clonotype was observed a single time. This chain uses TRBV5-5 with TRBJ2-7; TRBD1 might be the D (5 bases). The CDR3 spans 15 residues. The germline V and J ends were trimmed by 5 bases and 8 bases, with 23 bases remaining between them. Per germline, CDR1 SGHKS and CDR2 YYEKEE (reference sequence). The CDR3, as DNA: TGTGCCAGCAGACCCGAAGACAGTCCCAACCCACAGCAGTACTTC. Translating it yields CASRPEDSPNPQQYF.

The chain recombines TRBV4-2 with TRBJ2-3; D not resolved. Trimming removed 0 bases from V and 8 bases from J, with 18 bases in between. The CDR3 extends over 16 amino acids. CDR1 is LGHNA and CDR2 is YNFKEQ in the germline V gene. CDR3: CASSQDPRRLDGTQYF. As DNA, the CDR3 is TGTGCCAGCAGCCAAGATCCGAGGCGGCTGGACGGTACGCAGTATTTT.

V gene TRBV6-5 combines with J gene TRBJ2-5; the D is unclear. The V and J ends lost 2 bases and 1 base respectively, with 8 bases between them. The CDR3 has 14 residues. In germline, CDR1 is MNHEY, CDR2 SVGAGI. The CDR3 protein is CASSYRPLQETQYF. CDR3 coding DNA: TGTGCCAGCAGTTACAGACCACTCCAAGAGACCCAGTACTTC.